This T cell receptor (beta chain) stems from a study of T cell responses to AZD1222 COVID-19 vaccine. The CDR3 runs 13 residues. The germline V gene has CDR1 SGHTA and CDR2 FQGNSA. With 5 bases clipped from V and 9 bases from J, the junction kept 10 bases outside the gene matches. This clone was detected only once. Its antigen is not known. Assay used: immunoSEQ multiplex PCR; TCRdb lists only in-frame clones, some missing. The table records roughly 100,000 clones, about 90% of them present only once. Study-wide results and caveats: Reportedly, nearly half the spike-specific TCRs target unmutated variant regions. Sampling that yielded the repertoires occurred only after the peak T cell response.

The chain joins TRBV7-2 to TRBJ2-7; TRBD1 aligns across 7 bases. The clonotype originates from an adult who received the AZD1222 COVID-19 vaccine. Sequencing was performed on peripheral blood, taken 28 days after the second AZD1222 dose. The CDR3 DNA sequence: TGTGCCAGCAGCCCCTACAGGGACAGAGGGCAGTACTTC. Translation gives CASSPYRDRGQYF.